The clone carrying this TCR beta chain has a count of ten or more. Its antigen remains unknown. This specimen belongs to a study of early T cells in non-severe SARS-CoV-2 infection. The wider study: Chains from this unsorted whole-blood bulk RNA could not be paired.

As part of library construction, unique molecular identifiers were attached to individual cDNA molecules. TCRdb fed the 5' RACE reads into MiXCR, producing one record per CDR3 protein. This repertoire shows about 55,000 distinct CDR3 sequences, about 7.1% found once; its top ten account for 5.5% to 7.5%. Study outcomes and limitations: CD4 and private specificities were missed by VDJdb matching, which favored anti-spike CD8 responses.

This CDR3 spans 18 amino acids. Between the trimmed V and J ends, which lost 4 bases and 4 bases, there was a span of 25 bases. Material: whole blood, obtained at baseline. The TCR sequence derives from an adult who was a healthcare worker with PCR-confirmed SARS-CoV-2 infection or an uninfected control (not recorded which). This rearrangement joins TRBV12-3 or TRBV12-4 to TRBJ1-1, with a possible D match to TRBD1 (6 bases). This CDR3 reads CASSSPGRGARVRTEAFF. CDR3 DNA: TGTGCCAGCAGTTCCCCGGGGAGGGGGGCCCGGGTGCGCACTGAAGCTTTCTTT.